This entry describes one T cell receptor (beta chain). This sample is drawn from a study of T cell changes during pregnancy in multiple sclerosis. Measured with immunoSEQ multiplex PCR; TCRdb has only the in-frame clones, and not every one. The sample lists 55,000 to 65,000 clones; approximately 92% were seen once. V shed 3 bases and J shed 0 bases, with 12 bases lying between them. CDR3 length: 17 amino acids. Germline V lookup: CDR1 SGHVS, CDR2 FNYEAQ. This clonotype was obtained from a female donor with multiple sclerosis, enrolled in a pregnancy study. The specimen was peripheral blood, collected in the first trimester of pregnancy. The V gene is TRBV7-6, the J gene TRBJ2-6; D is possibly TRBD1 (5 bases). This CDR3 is CASSFAEGASGANVLTF. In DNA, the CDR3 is TGTGCCAGCAGCTTCGCCGAAGGGGCCTCTGGGGCCAACGTCCTGACTTTC.